These T cell receptor beta chains were read from a single sample in a study of T cell changes during pregnancy in multiple sclerosis. The repertoire was sequenced with immunoSEQ multiplex PCR; TCRdb's copy has only in-frame clones and lacks some. This table holds some 70,000 clones, 75% to 90% found once. Sequenced material: peripheral blood, taken before pregnancy. These receptors came from a female donor with multiple sclerosis, enrolled in a pregnancy study. CDR3s include the opening cysteine and the closing phenylalanine or tryptophan. Fields, in order: V gene, clone size, D gene, J gene, CDR3 protein, CDR3 DNA. D genes are given only for firm matches. Size is stated for part of the rows, as once, few or many counts, or as a class when the clone is expanded.

TRBV5-1	-	-	TRBJ1-6	CASSSQGWDSPLHF	TGCGCCAGCAGCTCCCAGGGGTGGGATTCACCCCTCCACTTT
TRBV27	once	TRBD2	TRBJ2-1	CASSRPGGIYNEQFF	TGTGCCAGCAGCCGGCCGGGGGGGATCTACAATGAGCAGTTCTTC
TRBV6-5	-	-	TRBJ1-1	CASSYFQGMNTEAFF	TGTGCCAGCAGTTACTTTCAGGGGATGAACACTGAAGCTTTCTTT
TRBV6-1	-	TRBD2	TRBJ2-7	CASSALAGGPFYEQYF	TGTGCCAGCAGTGCGCTAGCGGGAGGGCCCTTCTACGAGCAGTACTTC
TRBV6-1	-	TRBD1	TRBJ1-1	CASRPGTDHTEAFF	TGTGCCAGCAGGCCCGGGACAGACCACACTGAAGCTTTCTTT
TRBV7-3	-	-	TRBJ2-3	CASSSQGAGTDTQYF	TGTGCCAGCAGCTCTCAGGGTGCGGGCACAGATACGCAGTATTTT
TRBV20-1	once	-	TRBJ1-5	CSARMTGAQHF	TGCAGTGCTAGGATGACCGGGGCCCAGCATTTT
TRBV11-2	-	TRBD2	TRBJ2-1	CASRPRTSGSKNEQFF	TGTGCCAGCAGACCACGGACTAGCGGGAGTAAGAATGAGCAGTTCTTC
TRBV6-5	once	TRBD1	TRBJ2-7	CASSFPRGQVYEQYF	TGTGCCAGCAGTTTCCCCCGGGGACAGGTATACGAGCAGTACTTC
TRBV2	-	-	TRBJ2-2	CASSESQGHHPNTGELFF	TGTGCCAGCAGTGAAAGCCAGGGACACCACCCGAACACCGGGGAGCTGTTTTTT
TRBV11-2	-	-	TRBJ1-1	CASSLSRDTEAFF	TGTGCCAGCAGCTTAAGTCGGGACACTGAAGCTTTCTTT
TRBV9	once	TRBD1	TRBJ1-3	CASSALRQGAGNTIYF	TGTGCCAGCAGCGCCCTCAGACAGGGGGCCGGAAACACCATATATTTT
TRBV14	few	-	TRBJ1-2	CASSQEVAWGYTF	TGTGCCAGCAGCCAAGAGGTGGCATGGGGCTACACCTTC
TRBV5-1	-	-	TRBJ2-2	CASSLDYTGELFF	TGCGCCAGCAGCTTGGACTACACCGGGGAGCTGTTTTTT
TRBV29-1	few	-	TRBJ2-4	CSVEDHRSIQYF	TGCAGCGTTGAAGATCATAGGAGCATTCAGTACTTC
TRBV11-2	-	-	TRBJ2-2	CASSPLFRELFF	TGTGCCAGCAGCCCATTGTTCAGGGAGCTGTTTTTT
TRBV6-4	-	-	TRBJ1-1	CASSEFMNTEAFF	TGTGCCAGCAGTGAGTTTATGAACACTGAAGCTTTCTTT
TRBV19	-	TRBD1	TRBJ1-5	CASSITGVYSDSNQPQHF	TGTGCCAGTAGTATAACAGGGGTGTATTCCGATAGCAATCAGCCCCAGCATTTT
TRBV7-2	-	TRBD2	TRBJ2-3	CASSTRLAYTQYF	TGTGCCAGCAGTACTAGACTAGCCTATACGCAGTATTTT
TRBV25-1	-	-	TRBJ1-4	CASRGDNEKLFF	TGTGCCAGCAGAGGGGATAATGAAAAACTGTTTTTT
TRBV4-3	-	-	TRBJ1-2	CASSQDGHFREHYGYTF	TGCGCCAGCAGCCAAGACGGCCACTTCAGGGAACACTATGGCTACACCTTC
TRBV7-2	-	-	TRBJ1-2	CASSSKTGSYGYTF	TGTGCCAGCAGTTCCAAAACAGGGTCCTATGGCTACACCTTC